The 10 T cell receptor beta chains below all came from one sample that was sequenced in a study of blood T cell repertoires in COVID-19. Some clones are missing from TCRdb's copy, which holds only in-frame ones; the method was immunoSEQ multiplex PCR. The repertoire holds about 52,000 clones, with just over 85% as singletons. Sequenced: peripheral blood. All receptors come from a man in his sixties or seventies with acute or convalescent COVID-19.

The chain links TRBV20-1 to TRBJ2-1; 8 nucleotides agree with TRBD2. In germline, CDR1 is DFQATT, CDR2 SNEGSKA (reference sequence). The CDR3 sequence is 14 residues long. Trimming took 3 bases from V and 2 from J; bases not matched to a gene: 3. DNA for the CDR3: TGCAGTGCTAGTCAGCGGGGGCCCTACAATGAGCAGTTCTTC. It is translated as CSASQRGPYNEQFF.

V and J are TRBV18 and TRBJ2-7; D call uncertain. Looked up from germline, CDR1 is KGHSH and CDR2 is LQKENI. Trimming cost V 0 bases and J 3 bases, with 6 bases left between them. This CDR3 contains 13 residues. Here the CDR3 reads CASSPPGGYEQYV. CDR3 in DNA: TGTGCCAGCTCACCACCCGGTGGCTACGAGCAGTACGTC.

The genes are TRBV6-2 or TRBV6-3 and TRBJ1-2, with D possibly TRBD1 on 5 matching bases. V dropped 3 bases and J dropped 1 base, with 9 bases sitting between them. Germline V gene sequence: CDR1 MNHEY, CDR2 SVGEGT. The CDR3 loop spans 14 amino acids. The DNA for the CDR3 is TGTGCCAGCAGTTATTCGACAGATAACTATGGCTACACCTTC. Translating gives CASSYSTDNYGYTF.

The chain recombines TRBV7-2 with TRBJ2-1; 8 nucleotides line up with TRBD2. V gave up 5 bases and J gave up 3 bases; unmatched junction bases: 9. This CDR3 comprises 16 residues. CDR1 and CDR2 (germline): SGHTA, FQGNSA. The CDR3 loop is CASSPPRGDLYNEQFF. CDR3 nucleotide sequence: TGTGCCAGCAGCCCACCGCGGGGGGATCTCTACAATGAGCAGTTCTTC.

The chain recombines TRBV6-1 with TRBJ1-2; 12 positions agree with TRBD1. CDR1 is MNHNS, CDR2 SASEGT, per germline. V lost 2 bases, J lost 4 bases, and 5 bases stayed unmatched. This CDR3 has 16 amino acids. The CDR3 DNA is TGTGCCAGCAGTGAACAGGGACAGGGGGCTGTCTATGGCTACACCTTC. This encodes CASSEQGQGAVYGYTF.

The CDR3 sequence: CASSSTGLASTEAFF. As DNA, the CDR3 is TGTGCCAGCAGTTCCACAGGGTTGGCCAGCACTGAAGCTTTCTTT. This chain connects TRBV28 to TRBJ1-1, with a tentative D call TRBD1 (6 bases). This CDR3 is 15 amino acids long. Germline CDR1 MDHEN, CDR2 SYDVKM. V was trimmed by 4 bases and J by 4 bases, leaving 16 bases between them.

J is TRBJ2-7 and V is TRBV6-5, with D hard to call. CDR3 length: 13 residues. The ends were cut back, 6 bases at V and 5 bases at J, with 14 bases in the middle. Germline V CDR1 and CDR2: MNHEY, SVGAGI. CDR3 loop: CASRDSQRNEQYF. In DNA, the CDR3 is TGTGCCAGCAGAGACTCCCAGAGGAACGAGCAGTACTTC.

This chain uses TRBV21-1 with TRBJ2-3; the table names TRBD2, a call not compared with the DNA. TRBV21-1 is noted as a pseudogene. The CDR3 sequence is 12 residues long. The CDR3 spells CAAGTPKDTQYF. The CDR3 DNA follows: TGTGCCGCGGGGACTCCAAAGGATACGCAGTATTTT.

The chain links TRBV7-6 to TRBJ2-1, with TRBD2 matching 11 bases. The germline gives CDR1 SGHVS, CDR2 FNYEAQ. With 3 bases clipped from V and 7 bases from J, the junction kept 8 bases outside the gene matches. The CDR3 has 16 residues. CDR3 sequence reads: CASSFNPGLAENEQFF. In nucleotides, the CDR3 is TGTGCCAGCAGCTTCAATCCGGGACTAGCGGAAAATGAGCAGTTCTTC. Looking up the rest from reference TRBV7-6 and TRBJ2-1 gives the full variable domain: GAGVSQSPRYKVTKRGQDVALRCDPISGHVSLYWYRQALGQGPEFLTYFNYEAQQDKSGLPNDRFSAERPEGSISTLTIQRTEQRDSAMYRCASSFNPGLAENEQFFGPGTRLTVL.

This clone showed up just once. The genes are TRBV2 and TRBJ1-6; a weak D match, TRBD1 (6 bases). The CDR3 is 14 residues long. Trimming shortened V by 6 bases and J by 5 bases, and 11 bases separated the two germline ends. Germline loops: CDR1 SNHLY, CDR2 FYNNEI. The CDR3 reads CASRGDTNNSPLHF. CDR3 nucleotides: TGTGCCAGCAGGGGGGACACGAATAATTCACCCCTCCACTTT. The whole variable domain, filled in from reference TRBV2 and TRBJ1-6, reads EPEVTQTPSHQVTQMGQEVILRCVPISNHLYFYWYRQILGQKVEFLVSFYNNEISEKSEIFDDQFSVERPDGSNFTLKIRSTKLEDSAMYFCASRGDTNNSPLHFGNGTRLTVT.